A selection of T cell receptor beta chains follows, all from one sample in a study of blood T cell repertoires in COVID-19. Some clones are missing from TCRdb's copy, which holds only in-frame ones; the method was immunoSEQ multiplex PCR. Of more than 20,000 clones listed, 70% to 90% are singletons. Specimen: peripheral blood. These TCRs come from a human donor with active COVID-19. The donor label of this sample is uncertain. Both conserved end residues are part of each CDR3. A D gene is named only where the DNA matches it firmly. Clone size, where shown, is once, few, many, or a class for clones that have expanded.

>TRBV20-1|TRBJ2-7|-|-
CSAREVQEQYF
TGCAGTGCTAGAGAGGTCCAGGAACAGTACTTC
>TRBV11-3|TRBJ2-1|-|TRBD1
CAIGQGYNEQFF
TGTGCCATAGGACAGGGGTACAATGAGCAGTTCTTC
>TRBV5-4|TRBJ2-7|few|TRBD2
CASSLRLAGGEQYF
TGTGCCAGCAGCTTGAGGTTAGCGGGAGGCGAGCAGTACTTC
>TRBV5-4|TRBJ2-1|-|TRBD2
CASSFPERGGNEQFF
TGTGCCAGCAGCTTTCCGGAGCGGGGTGGCAATGAGCAGTTCTTC
>TRBV19|TRBJ1-2|-|-
CASSITWDTNYGYTF
TGTGCCAGTAGTATAACCTGGGACACAAACTATGGCTACACCTTC
>TRBV5-6|TRBJ2-3|-|TRBD2
CASSPLGTSGDTDTQYF
TGTGCCAGCAGCCCCCTCGGGACTAGCGGGGACACAGATACGCAGTATTTT
>TRBV9|TRBJ2-7|-|-
CASTQIDSYEQYF
TGTGCCAGCACACAGATCGACTCCTACGAGCAGTACTTC
>TRBV9|TRBJ1-5|-|-
CASSGGEGQPQHF
TGTGCCAGCAGCGGAGGGGAGGGACAGCCCCAGCATTTT
>TRBV6-2/TRBV6-3|TRBJ2-4|-|-
CASSYGGVIAKNIQYF
TGTGCCAGCAGTTACGGGGGCGTAATAGCCAAAAACATTCAGTACTTC
>TRBV6-2/TRBV6-3|TRBJ1-2|-|-
CASSYSVQGWDYGYTF
TGTGCCAGCAGTTACTCGGTACAGGGTTGGGACTATGGCTACACCTTC
>TRBV10-1|TRBJ2-1|-|-
CASSEGRGTYNEQFF
TGCGCCAGCAGTGAGGGTCGGGGTACCTACAATGAGCAGTTCTTC
>TRBV7-2|TRBJ2-5|once|TRBD1
CASSLVLGQGAETQYF
TGTGCCAGCAGCTTAGTTTTGGGTCAGGGGGCGGAGACCCAGTACTTC
>TRBV5-6|TRBJ2-3|-|TRBD2
CASSSQAGGTLDTQYF
TGTGCCAGCAGCTCCCAAGCGGGGGGGACGCTAGATACGCAGTATTTT
>TRBV3-1/TRBV3-2|TRBJ1-6|-|-
CASSQGRGPLHF
TGTGCCAGCAGCCAAGGGCGGGGGCCCCTCCACTTT
>TRBV28|TRBJ2-7|-|-
CASNNYGYEQYF
TGTGCCAGCAACAACTATGGGTACGAGCAGTACTTC
>TRBV7-2|TRBJ1-5|few|-
CASSLRGSDSNQPQHF
TGTGCCAGCAGCTTACGAGGTTCCGATAGCAATCAGCCCCAGCATTTT
>TRBV7-9|TRBJ2-5|-|-
CASSLLGGETQYF
TGTGCCAGCAGCTTACTTGGAGGAGAGACCCAGTACTTC
>TRBV12-3/TRBV12-4|TRBJ2-7|-|-
CASSSTGIYEQYF
TGTGCCAGCAGTTCAACGGGGATCTACGAGCAGTACTTC
>TRBV7-9|TRBJ2-5|-|-
CASSLGAGLETQYF
TGTGCCAGCAGCTTAGGTGCGGGACTCGAGACCCAGTACTTC
>TRBV30|TRBJ1-5|once|-
CAWTGVNNQPQHF
TGTGCCTGGACAGGGGTAAACAATCAGCCCCAGCATTTT
>TRBV5-1|TRBJ2-1|-|TRBD2
CASSKGGTSGDNEQFF
TGCGCCAGCAGCAAAGGTGGGACTAGCGGGGACAATGAGCAGTTCTTC
>TRBV5-4|TRBJ2-1|few|-
CASSRAGQGSDEQFF
TGTGCCAGCAGCCGAGCGGGACAAGGGAGCGATGAGCAGTTCTTC
>TRBV7-3|TRBJ2-7|-|TRBD2
CASSQFPGTSGSYEQYF
TGTGCCAGCAGTCAATTCCCCGGGACTAGCGGGAGCTACGAGCAGTACTTC
>TRBV9|TRBJ2-1|-|-
CASSVGIASDEQFF
TGTGCCAGCAGCGTAGGAATAGCTTCCGATGAGCAGTTCTTC
>TRBV10-3|TRBJ2-7|-|-
CAISESATRSGQLGYF
TGTGCCATCAGTGAGTCCGCAACTAGGTCCGGGCAATTGGGGTACTTC
>TRBV7-9|TRBJ2-5|-|-
CASSSSLGGGTQYF
TGTGCCAGCAGCTCCTCTTTAGGGGGGGGGACCCAGTACTTC
>TRBV28|TRBJ1-2|-|-
CASSFSGLNYGYTF
TGTGCCAGCAGTTTTTCAGGGCTAAACTATGGCTACACCTTC
>TRBV2|TRBJ2-3|-|-
CASRREGSVGTQYF
TGTGCCAGCAGACGAGAAGGGAGCGTAGGGACGCAGTATTTT
>TRBV7-9|TRBJ2-1|-|TRBD2
CASSRGTSGNEQFF
TGTGCCAGCAGCCGCGGGACTAGCGGGAATGAGCAGTTCTTC
>TRBV20-1|TRBJ1-2|-|-
CSASEGTAGSYGYTF
TGCAGTGCTAGTGAGGGGACCGCGGGGTCCTATGGCTACACCTTC
>TRBV6-5|TRBJ1-2|-|TRBD1
CASKQGIDSGYTF
TGTGCCAGCAAACAGGGGATAGATAGTGGCTACACCTTC
>TRBV29-1|TRBJ2-7|-|-
CSARDFTYEQYF
TGCAGCGCCCGGGACTTCACCTACGAGCAGTACTTC
>TRBV2|TRBJ1-1|-|TRBD1
CASTERTGGKTEAFF
TGTGCCAGCACTGAAAGGACAGGGGGCAAAACTGAAGCTTTCTTT
>TRBV7-2|TRBJ2-5|-|-
CASSPDRYQETQYF
TGTGCCAGCAGCCCGGACAGATACCAAGAGACCCAGTACTTC
>TRBV2|TRBJ1-5|-|-
CASSDSSGIRPQHF
TGTGCCAGCAGTGACTCTAGCGGGATACGGCCCCAGCATTTT
>TRBV6-5|TRBJ1-3|-|TRBD1
CASSWDRGRNTIYF
TGTGCCAGCAGTTGGGACAGGGGGCGAAACACCATATATTTT
>TRBV15|TRBJ2-7|-|TRBD2
CATSTRLAGGTQQYF
TGTGCCACCAGCACCCGACTAGCGGGGGGTACGCAGCAGTACTTC
>TRBV28|TRBJ2-3|-|-
CASSLGGGTDTQYF
TGTGCCAGCAGTTTGGGCGGGGGCACAGATACGCAGTATTTT
>TRBV19|TRBJ1-4|-|TRBD1
CASSRTGMDEKLFF
TGTGCCAGTAGCCGGACAGGGATGGACGAAAAACTGTTTTTT
>TRBV5-1|TRBJ2-7|-|-
CASRPGQTGEQYF
TGCGCCAGCAGGCCCGGACAGACGGGGGAGCAGTACTTC
>TRBV28|TRBJ2-7|-|-
CASSFSYYEQYF
TGTGCCAGCAGTTTTTCCTACTACGAGCAGTACTTC
>TRBV5-8|TRBJ2-5|-|TRBD2
CASSFGRGALVAETQYF
TGTGCCAGCAGCTTTGGGAGGGGCGCATTGGTCGCAGAGACCCAGTACTTC
>TRBV25-1|TRBJ2-4|-|-
CASSVGGAKNIQYF
TGTGCCAGCAGTGTGGGGGGAGCCAAAAACATTCAGTACTTC
>TRBV6-5|TRBJ1-5|-|-
CATYRVGDNQPQHF
TGTGCCACCTACAGGGTAGGAGACAATCAGCCCCAGCATTTT
>TRBV6-5|TRBJ2-2|-|TRBD1
CASSYSQGTTGELFF
TGTGCCAGCAGTTACTCACAGGGGACCACCGGGGAGCTGTTTTTT
>TRBV28|TRBJ2-7|-|TRBD2
CASSLSQRERNEQYF
TGTGCCAGCAGTTTGTCCCAGCGGGAACGGAACGAGCAGTACTTC
>TRBV21-1|TRBJ2-7|-|-
CASSPLPATSETYEQYF
TGTGCCAGCAGCCCATTGCCCGCGACTAGCGAAACCTACGAGCAGTACTTC
>TRBV6-5|TRBJ1-4|-|TRBD1
CASHSGQGNEKLFF
TGTGCCAGCCATTCGGGACAGGGTAATGAAAAACTGTTTTTT
>TRBV27|TRBJ2-7|once|-
CASSSGLWAYEQYF
TGTGCCAGCAGTTCGGGACTCTGGGCCTACGAGCAGTACTTC
>TRBV11-2|TRBJ2-7|-|-
CASSLGLGSYEQYF
TGTGCCAGCAGCTTAGGACTCGGGTCCTACGAGCAGTACTTC